The 5 T cell receptor beta chains given below trace back to one sample, sequenced in a study of OX40 agonist ivuxolimab in advanced cancers. Assay: immunoSEQ multiplex PCR; the TCRdb copy retains only in-frame clones and omits some. Among about 67,000 clones, 80% to 90% were seen once, and the ten largest hold over 2%. This specimen consisted of CD4+ or CD8+ T cells sorted from blood, obtained in a trial of the OX40 agonist ivuxolimab. The source is an adult with an advanced solid tumor such as melanoma, head and neck, liver or kidney cancer.

Only one count was recorded for this clone. The chain joins TRBV5-4 to TRBJ2-2; TRBD1 matches 10 bases. This CDR3 has 16 residues. The V and J ends lost 4 bases and 0 bases, in that order; junction bases with no gene match: 3. Germline CDR1 and CDR2: SGHNT and YYREEE (reference sequence). The CDR3 is CASSLGQGANTGELFF. CDR3 nucleotides: TGTGCCAGCAGCCTAGGACAGGGGGCGAACACCGGGGAGCTGTTTTTT.

V is TRBV10-2 and J is TRBJ1-5; tentatively, D is TRBD1 (6 bases). V was trimmed by 6 bases and J by 1 base, leaving 13 bases between them. The CDR3 is made up of 15 amino acids. From germline, CDR1 is WSHSY and CDR2 SAAADI. As DNA, the CDR3 is TGCGCCAGCAGAGCCAGGGGTTTAAGCAATCAGCCCCAGCATTTT. This gives the protein CASRARGLSNQPQHF.

This clone was counted only a few times. V is TRBV7-9 and J is TRBJ2-1, with D tentatively TRBD2 (5 bases). The germline V gene has CDR1 SEHNR and CDR2 FQNEAQ (reference sequence). There are 13 residues in the CDR3. The germline V and J ends were trimmed by 5 bases and 10 bases, with 15 bases remaining between them. The CDR3 is CASSLLLGGEQFF. CDR3 sequence (DNA): TGTGCCAGCAGCCTACTCCTTGGCGGGGAGCAGTTCTTC.

This rearrangement joins TRBV20-1 to TRBJ2-3, with D tentatively TRBD2 (6 bases). The CDR3 loop spans 11 amino acids. Trimming pared 6 bases from V and 8 bases from J, leaving 12 bases between. Per germline, CDR1 DFQATT and CDR2 SNEGSKA (reference sequence). For the CDR3, the DNA is TGCAGTGCCTGGGAGGACGGTACGCAGTATTTT. Translated, it gives CSAWEDGTQYF.

The chain links TRBV18 to TRBJ2-3, with D possibly TRBD1 on 5 matching bases. CDR1 KGHSH and CDR2 LQKENI come from the germline V gene. V was cut by 8 bases and J by 3 bases, with 12 bases left in between. This CDR3 is 13 amino acids long. CDR3 loop: CASQGADTDTQYF. Written as DNA, the CDR3 is TGTGCCAGCCAAGGGGCGGATACAGATACGCAGTATTTT.